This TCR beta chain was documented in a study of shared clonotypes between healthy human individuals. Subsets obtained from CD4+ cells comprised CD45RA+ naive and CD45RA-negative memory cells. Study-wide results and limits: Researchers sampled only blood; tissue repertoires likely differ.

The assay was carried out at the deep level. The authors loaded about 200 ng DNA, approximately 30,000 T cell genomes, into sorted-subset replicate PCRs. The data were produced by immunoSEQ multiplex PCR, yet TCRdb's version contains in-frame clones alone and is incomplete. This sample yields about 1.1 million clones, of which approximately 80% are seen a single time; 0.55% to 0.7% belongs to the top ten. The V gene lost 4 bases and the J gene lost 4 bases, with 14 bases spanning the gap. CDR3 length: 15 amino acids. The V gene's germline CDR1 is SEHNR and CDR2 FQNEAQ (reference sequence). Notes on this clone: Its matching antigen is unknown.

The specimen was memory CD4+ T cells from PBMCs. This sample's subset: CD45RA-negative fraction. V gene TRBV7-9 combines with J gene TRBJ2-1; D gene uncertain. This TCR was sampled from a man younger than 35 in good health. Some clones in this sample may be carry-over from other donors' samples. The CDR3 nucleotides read TGTGCCAGCAGCTCCCTACCCTTCGGATACAATGAGCAGTTCTTC. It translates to CASSSLPFGYNEQFF.